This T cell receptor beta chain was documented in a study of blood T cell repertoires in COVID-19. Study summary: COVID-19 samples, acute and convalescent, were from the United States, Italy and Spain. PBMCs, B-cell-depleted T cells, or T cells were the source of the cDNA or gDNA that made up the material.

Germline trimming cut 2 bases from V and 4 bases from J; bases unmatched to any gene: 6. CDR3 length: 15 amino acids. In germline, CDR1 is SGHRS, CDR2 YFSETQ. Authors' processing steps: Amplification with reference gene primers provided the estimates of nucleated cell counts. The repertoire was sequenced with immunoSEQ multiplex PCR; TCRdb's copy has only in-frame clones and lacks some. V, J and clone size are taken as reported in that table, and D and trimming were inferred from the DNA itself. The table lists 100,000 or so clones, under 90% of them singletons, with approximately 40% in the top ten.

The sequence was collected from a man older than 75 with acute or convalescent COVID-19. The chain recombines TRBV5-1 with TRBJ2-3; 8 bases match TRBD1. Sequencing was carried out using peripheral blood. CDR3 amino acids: CASSFFGQGSDTQYF. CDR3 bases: TGCGCCAGCAGCTTTTTTGGACAGGGCTCAGATACGCAGTATTTT.